This TCR beta chain was captured by sequencing in a study of blood T cells in healthy people across ages. Worth noting for this clonotype: A read error may explain this, as a much larger clone is one base away.

Primers used in a second PCR of about 6 to 11 cycles were a sample-barcoded 5' primer and a J-beta primer mix. Each cDNA molecule was tagged by a template-switch adaptor with 12 random nucleotides. TCRdb used MiXCR to reprocess the 5' RACE reads, holding one entry per CDR3 protein. The sample shows 700,000 to 950,000 distinct CDR3 sequences, 43% of them seen only once. V lost 2 bases to trimming and J lost 0 bases, with 14 bases between them. Germline lookup yields CDR1 MNHEY and CDR2 SVGAGI. The CDR3 length is 16 residues. Sequenced material: blood. The genes are TRBV6-5 and TRBJ2-7; weak D call: TRBD1 (6 bases). This TCR derives from a woman aged 55-69 years in good health. CDR3 sequence reads: CASSYRQVRSSYEQYF. In nucleotides, the CDR3 is TGTGCCAGCAGTTACAGACAGGTGCGCAGCTCCTACGAGCAGTACTTC.